This T cell receptor beta chain was identified in a study of T-cell reconstitution after alpha-beta-depleted transplantation in children. Study-wide results and limits: Two months or so post-transplant, alpha-beta T cells reportedly derived from several hundred expanded graft clones. Surviving recipient T cells and intrathymic progenitors accounted for some patients' high TCRbeta diversity at day 60.

It was with unique molecular identifiers that the TCRbeta library was prepared. TCRdb recomputed calls from the PCR reads with MiXCR, one row per CDR3 protein. The table records some 50,000 distinct CDR3 sequences, about 9% of them present only once. Trimming left V 3 bases short and J 5 bases short, with 5 bases between. Germline V gene lookup returns CDR1 MDHEN and CDR2 SYDVKM. The CDR3 sequence is 11 residues long. This clonotype was counted many times. Antigen: not known. The chain recombines TRBV28 with TRBJ2-7; unclear D gene. Here the sequenced sample was PBMCs, mostly from graft donor cells, taken 60 days after TCRalphabeta/CD19-depleted stem cell transplant. This TCR was sampled from a male patient aged 2-9 years who had a stem cell transplant for chronic granulomatous disease, so the T cells may come from the graft donor. The CDR3 DNA follows: TGTGCCAGCAGTTTTCAGAACGAGCAGTACTTC. This sequence encodes CASSFQNEQYF.